Reported below is one T cell receptor (beta chain). What it recognizes is unknown. The time point here: persistent/refractory GD, antithyroid drugs over 5 years with positive TRAb. Isolated PBMC RNA provided the starting material for the TCR library. Approximately 10-milliliter peripheral blood samples went into EDTA tubes. The sample is drawn from a study of regulatory T cells in long-lasting Graves disease. Findings of the study overall: Because few samples were included, accuracy may have been lower.

Construction of TCR beta libraries relied on iRepertoire HTBI primers and on Arm-PCR targeting CDR3 regions. One entry per CDR3 protein, called by TCRdb with MiXCR from the multiplex PCR reads. This sample carries about 470,000 distinct CDR3 sequences, 20% to 25% of them seen once, and the ten largest clones take 7% to 10%. The TCR was taken from a female donor with Graves disease. Source: peripheral blood mononuclear cells (PBMCs), taken when the disease was refractory, from a patient treated with antithyroid drugs.

The CDR3 protein is CASNRSVLIHPLHF. As DNA, the CDR3 is TGTGCCAGCAACCGGAGCGTTTTAATTCACCCCCTCCACTTT. The chain combines TRBV7-9 with TRBJ1-6; D gene ambiguous. The CDR3 contains 14 residues. V was cut by 7 bases and J by 13 bases, with 20 bases left in between. Germline assignment: CDR1 SEHNR and CDR2 FQNEAQ (reference sequence).